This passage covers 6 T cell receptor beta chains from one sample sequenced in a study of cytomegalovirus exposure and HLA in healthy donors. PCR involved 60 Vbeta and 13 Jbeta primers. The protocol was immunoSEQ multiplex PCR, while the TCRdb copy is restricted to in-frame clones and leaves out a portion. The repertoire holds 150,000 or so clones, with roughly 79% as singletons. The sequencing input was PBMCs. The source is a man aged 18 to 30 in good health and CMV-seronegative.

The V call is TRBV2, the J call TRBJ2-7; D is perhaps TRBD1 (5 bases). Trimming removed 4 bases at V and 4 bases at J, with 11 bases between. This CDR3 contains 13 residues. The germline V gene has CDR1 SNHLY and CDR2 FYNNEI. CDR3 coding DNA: TGTGCCAGCAGTGCATCCTCAGGGTACGAGCAGTACTTC. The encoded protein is CASSASSGYEQYF. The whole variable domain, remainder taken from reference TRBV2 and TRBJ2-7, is EPEVTQTPSHQVTQMGQEVILRCVPISNHLYFYWYRQILGQKVEFLVSFYNNEISEKSEIFDDQFSVERPDGSNFTLKIRSTKLEDSAMYFCASSASSGYEQYFGPGTRLTVT.

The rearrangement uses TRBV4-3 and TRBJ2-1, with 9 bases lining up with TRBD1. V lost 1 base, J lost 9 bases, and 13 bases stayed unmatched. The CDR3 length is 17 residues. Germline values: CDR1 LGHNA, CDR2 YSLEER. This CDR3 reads CASSQAPRDRVGVEQFF. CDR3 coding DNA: TGCGCCAGCAGCCAAGCGCCCCGGGACAGGGTAGGGGTTGAGCAGTTCTTC.

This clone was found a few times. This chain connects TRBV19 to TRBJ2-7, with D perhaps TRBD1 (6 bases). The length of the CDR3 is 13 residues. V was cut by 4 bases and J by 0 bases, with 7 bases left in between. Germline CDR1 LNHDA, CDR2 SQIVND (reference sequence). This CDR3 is CASSRTVSYEQYV. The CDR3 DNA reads TGTGCCAGTAGTAGGACAGTCTCCTACGAGCAGTACGTC.

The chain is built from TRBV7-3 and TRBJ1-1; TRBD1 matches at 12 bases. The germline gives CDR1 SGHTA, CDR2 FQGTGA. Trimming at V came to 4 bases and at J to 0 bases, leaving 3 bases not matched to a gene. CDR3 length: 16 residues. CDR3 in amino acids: CASSSGTGGLNTEAFF. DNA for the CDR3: TGTGCCAGCAGCTCAGGGACAGGGGGCCTGAACACTGAAGCTTTCTTT.

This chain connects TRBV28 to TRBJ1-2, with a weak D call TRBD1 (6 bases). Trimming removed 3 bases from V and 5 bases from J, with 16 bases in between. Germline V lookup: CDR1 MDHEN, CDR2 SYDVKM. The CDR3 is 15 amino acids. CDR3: CASSLGATWGYGYTF. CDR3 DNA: TGTGCCAGCAGTTTGGGGGCAACCTGGGGGTATGGCTACACCTTC.

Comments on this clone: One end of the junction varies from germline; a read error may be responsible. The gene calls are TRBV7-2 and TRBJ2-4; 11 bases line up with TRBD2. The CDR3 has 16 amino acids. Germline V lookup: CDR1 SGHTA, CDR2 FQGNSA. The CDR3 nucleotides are TGTGCCAGCAGCTGGGATAGCGGGGGGGCCTTGAACAGTCAGTACTTC. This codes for CASSWDSGGALNSQYF.